A selection of T cell receptor beta chains follows, all from one sample in a study of T cell responses to AZD1222 COVID-19 vaccine. Repertoires were generated with immunoSEQ multiplex PCR, while TCRdb's copy carries only in-frame clones and drops some. This table has 90,000 to 100,000 clones, 70% to 85% appearing once. Source: peripheral blood, taken 28 days after the second AZD1222 dose. The receptors come from an adult who received the AZD1222 COVID-19 vaccine. Both conserved end residues are part of each CDR3. The D gene is left open where the match is weak. A row's size may be missing; if present it is once, few, many or a size class.

J gene	V gene	D gene	clone size	CDR3 DNA	CDR3 protein
TRBJ2-1	TRBV6-2/TRBV6-3	TRBD2	-	TGTGCCAGCAGTTTTGTCCCGAGCGGGAGGGCCGGTAATGAGCAGTTCTTC	CASSFVPSGRAGNEQFF
TRBJ1-2	TRBV19	-	-	TGTGCCAGTAGTCCCGGACAGTATGGCTACACCTTC	CASSPGQYGYTF
TRBJ2-1	TRBV18	-	-	TGTGCCAGCTCCACCAGGGGGGGGACCCTCAATGAGCAGTTCTTC	CASSTRGGTLNEQFF
TRBJ2-7	TRBV10-3	TRBD2	-	TGTGCCATCTTTGCGGGAGGGCGGGGGGAGCAGTACTTC	CAIFAGGRGEQYF
TRBJ1-6	TRBV9	-	-	TGTGCCAGCAGCACCGGGACCGTTTCACCCCTCCACTTT	CASSTGTVSPLHF
TRBJ1-3	TRBV27	-	-	TGTGCCAGCAGTTTGGGAGCTGGAAACACCATATATTTT	CASSLGAGNTIYF
TRBJ2-2	TRBV5-5	-	-	TGTGCCAGCAGCTTGGCCGGAGGGGGGAGTAATGCCGGGGAGCTGTTTTTT	CASSLAGGGSNAGELFF
TRBJ1-5	TRBV7-9	TRBD1	-	TGTGCCAGCAGCTCCGAAATACAGGGGGCGCGAGGTCAGCCCCAGCATTTT	CASSSEIQGARGQPQHF
TRBJ2-7	TRBV5-1	-	-	TGCGCCAGCAGCTCGAAAGGGGGATTTGAATACGAGCAGTACTTC	CASSSKGGFEYEQYF
TRBJ1-2	TRBV20-1	-	-	TGCAGTGTCTCAGGGGATTATGGCTACACCTTC	CSVSGDYGYTF
TRBJ2-7	TRBV6-1	-	-	TGTGCCAGCAGTGAAGGGGCCAGTACCTACGAGCAGTACTTC	CASSEGASTYEQYF
TRBJ1-1	TRBV6-5	-	-	TGTGCCAGCATTTGGGGAGGGGAAACTGAAGCTTTCTTT	CASIWGGETEAFF
TRBJ2-1	TRBV5-6	TRBD2	-	TGTGCCAGCAGCTTTGCGGGAGGGGGCAATGAGCAGTTCTTC	CASSFAGGGNEQFF
TRBJ2-5	TRBV29-1	-	-	TGCAGCGCCGGAGTTTCGGAGACCCAGTACTTC	CSAGVSETQYF
TRBJ2-3	TRBV28	-	-	TGTGCCAGCAGTTTATCGGCGTCAAGAGATACGCAGTATTTT	CASSLSASRDTQYF
TRBJ2-7	TRBV3-1/TRBV3-2	TRBD2	-	TGTGCCAGCAGCCATATTTTTAGCGGGGGGTACTACGAGCAGTACTTC	CASSHIFSGGYYEQYF
TRBJ1-4	TRBV2	-	-	TGTGCCAGCACCCGGGAGGAAGCAACTAATGAAAAACTGTTTTTT	CASTREEATNEKLFF
TRBJ2-2	TRBV7-6	TRBD1	once	TGTGCCAGCAGCTTAGTAACGGACAGGGCTTACACCGGGGAGCTGTTTTTT	CASSLVTDRAYTGELFF
TRBJ1-1	TRBV3-1/TRBV3-2	-	-	TGTGCCAGCAGCCGCCTCCTGGGGGCGGGCACTGAAGCTTTCTTT	CASSRLLGAGTEAFF
TRBJ2-5	TRBV3-1/TRBV3-2	-	-	TGTGCCAGCAGCCAAGGAAGGGATCTTTTTTCAGAGACCCAGTACTTC	CASSQGRDLFSETQYF
TRBJ2-7	TRBV5-3	TRBD2	few	TGTGCCAGAAGCTTGATAAGCGGGAGATCGTCCCGGAAAGGAACCTACGAGCAGTACTTC	CARSLISGRSSRKGTYEQYF
TRBJ2-5	TRBV5-1	-	once	TGCGCCAGCAGCTTTAAACTGGAGGGCCCAAGGGAGACCCAGTACTTC	CASSFKLEGPRETQYF
TRBJ1-1	TRBV28	-	-	TGTGCCAGCAGTTTATCGAGGGACACTGAAGCTTTCTTT	CASSLSRDTEAFF
TRBJ1-2	TRBV6-5	TRBD1	few	TGTGCCAGCAGTCCGACGACAGGGGGCTATGGCTACACCTTC	CASSPTTGGYGYTF
TRBJ1-4	TRBV4-2	-	-	TGTGCCAGCAGCCAAGGCCCACAGGGCCCTAATGAAAAACTGTTTTTT	CASSQGPQGPNEKLFF
TRBJ2-7	TRBV3-1/TRBV3-2	TRBD1	-	TGTGCCAGCAGCAGGACAGGGGGCTCCTACGAGCAGTACTTC	CASSRTGGSYEQYF
TRBJ2-5	TRBV19	TRBD2	-	TGTGCCACTAAGGGACTAGCGGGAGCAGTGCGGGAGACCCAGTACTTC	CATKGLAGAVRETQYF
TRBJ2-6	TRBV19	-	-	TGTGCCAGTAGTATGGACGGACGAGGTCAGGCCAACGTCCTGACTTTC	CASSMDGRGQANVLTF
TRBJ2-1	TRBV14	TRBD2	-	TGTGCCAGCAGCCAGAGGCAACTAGCGGGAGCGGATGAGCAGTTCTTC	CASSQRQLAGADEQFF
TRBJ1-6	TRBV6-5	-	-	TGTGCCAGCAGACGTAATTTAGGGATTGTTTCACCCCTCCACTTT	CASRRNLGIVSPLHF
TRBJ2-2	TRBV11-2	-	few	TGTGCCAGCAGCCCATTGGTGGGGAACACCGGGGAGCTGTTTTTT	CASSPLVGNTGELFF
TRBJ1-2	TRBV19	-	-	TGTGCCAGTAAAGATCCCGCTAACTATGGCTACACCTTC	CASKDPANYGYTF
TRBJ2-1	TRBV30	-	-	TGTGCCTGGAGCGGGAGTGCGAATGAGCAGTTCTTC	CAWSGSANEQFF
TRBJ1-5	TRBV6-5	-	-	TGTGCCAGCAGTTACTCTTATCGTAGCAATCAGCCCCAGCATTTT	CASSYSYRSNQPQHF
TRBJ2-3	TRBV2	TRBD2	-	TGTGCCGGCCGGGGGGGGGATAGCACAGATACGCAGTATTTT	CAGRGGDSTDTQYF
TRBJ1-5	TRBV2	-	-	TGTGCCAGCAGTGAAGGACTGAGCAATCAGCCCCAGCATTTT	CASSEGLSNQPQHF
TRBJ1-3	TRBV7-8	TRBD1	-	TGTGCCAGCAGCTTAGTCTCAGACAGGGTCTCTGGAAACACCATATATTTT	CASSLVSDRVSGNTIYF
TRBJ2-7	TRBV6-6	TRBD1	-	TGTGCCAGCAGTTACTCGAGAACAGGGGCGGGTGAGCAGTACTTC	CASSYSRTGAGEQYF
TRBJ1-2	TRBV3-1/TRBV3-2	-	-	TGTGCCAGCGGCCTCCGCAGTCCAGGGACCTTTAACTATGGCTACACCTTC	CASGLRSPGTFNYGYTF
TRBJ1-1	TRBV18	-	-	TGTGCCAGCTCGCCAGCCCCAGGGGAGGCGACTGAAGCTTTCTTT	CASSPAPGEATEAFF
TRBJ2-7	TRBV5-1	TRBD1	-	TGCGCCAGCAGCTTGGTAGGGACAGGGTCCTACGAGCAGTACTTC	CASSLVGTGSYEQYF
TRBJ2-1	TRBV12-3/TRBV12-4	-	-	TGTGCCAGCAGCGGAGGGGGCCTCAATGAGCAGTTCTTC	CASSGGGLNEQFF
TRBJ1-4	TRBV12-5	TRBD1	-	TGTGCTAGTGGTCGTGGGAGGGGACAGGGAAGGGCTAATGAAAAACTGTTTTTT	CASGRGRGQGRANEKLFF